This TCR beta chain was captured in a study of T cell responses to AZD1222 COVID-19 vaccine. Study conclusions and caveats: A reported finding is that nearly half of spike-specific TCRs target unmutated variant regions. Only after the peak T cell response were repertoires sampled. In a largely white British group with more females than males, clonal diversity was possibly underestimated. Two AZD1222 doses significantly raised spike-specific TCR breadth and depth over controls.

V lost 6 bases, J lost 4 bases, and 13 bases lay in between. This CDR3 is built from 13 residues. CDR1 and CDR2 (germline): SNHLY, FYNNEI. Sequencing was performed with immunoSEQ multiplex PCR; in TCRdb, only in-frame clones are kept and a portion is missing. Of about 66,000 clones detected, around 90% appear once; the ten largest clones hold roughly 5%. Worth noting for this clone: Its antigen remains unidentified.

The rearrangement links TRBV2 to TRBJ2-7; no firm D call. Sequencing was performed on peripheral blood, taken 28 days after the second dose of the MenACWY control vaccine. This sequence originates from an adult who received the MenACWY meningococcal vaccine as a control. Here the CDR3 reads CASRETDKYEQYF. The CDR3 DNA is TGTGCCAGCAGAGAGACCGACAAGTACGAGCAGTACTTC.